This T cell receptor (beta chain) was captured in a study of neurological immune-mediated disorders. TCRdb used MiXCR to reprocess the 5' RACE reads, holding one entry per CDR3 protein. The sample includes roughly 43,000 distinct CDR3 sequences, under 2% of them seen just once. This CDR3 has 13 amino acids. Germline CDR1 is DFQATT and CDR2 is SNEGSKA (reference sequence). With V trimmed by 6 bases and J by 2 bases, 4 bases remained unmatched. Many counts were recorded for this clonotype. The chain recombines TRBV20-1 with TRBJ1-3, with 7 bases that match TRBD1. The source is a woman aged 40 to 50 with multiple sclerosis. Sequenced: PBMCs. The CDR3 is CSARDSPGNTIYF. The CDR3 coding sequence is TGCAGTGCGAGGGACAGTCCTGGAAACACCATATATTTT.